This TCR beta chain was captured in a study of blood T cell repertoires in COVID-19. Background on the study: The study drew acute and convalescent COVID-19 samples from the United States, Italy and Spain. From T cells, B-cell-depleted T cells, or PBMCs came the material, which was cDNA or gDNA.

In the study's own analysis: From reference gene primer amplification, estimates of nucleated cell counts were derived. Produced via immunoSEQ multiplex PCR; TCRdb's table is partial and in-frame only. V, J and clone size are those of that table, while D and trimming were read from the DNA. This table holds around 160,000 clones, over 75% found once. CDR3 length equals 15 residues. The germline CDR1 and CDR2 sequences are KGHDR and SFDVKD. V lost 1 base to trimming and J lost 1 base, with 8 bases between them. Sequenced sample: peripheral blood. The chain recombines TRBV24-1 with TRBJ2-3; perhaps TRBD2 as D (6 bases). The source is a man aged 60 to 69 with active or convalescent COVID-19. CDR3 loop: CATSDFRLGTDTQYF. The CDR3 nucleotides read TGTGCCACCAGTGATTTTAGACTAGGCACAGATACGCAGTATTTT.